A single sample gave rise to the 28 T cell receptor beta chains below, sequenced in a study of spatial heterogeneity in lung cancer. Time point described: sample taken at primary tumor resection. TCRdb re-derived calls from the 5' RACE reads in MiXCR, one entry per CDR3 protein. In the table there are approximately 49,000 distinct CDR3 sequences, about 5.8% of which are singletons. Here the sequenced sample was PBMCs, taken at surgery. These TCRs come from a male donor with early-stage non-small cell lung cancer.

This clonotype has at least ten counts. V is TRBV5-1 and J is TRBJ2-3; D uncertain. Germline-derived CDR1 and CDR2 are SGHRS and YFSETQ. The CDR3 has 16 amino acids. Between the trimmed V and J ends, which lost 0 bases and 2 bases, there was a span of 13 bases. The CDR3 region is CASSLDGRSYTDTQYF. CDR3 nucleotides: TGCGCCAGCAGCTTGGACGGCAGATCATACACAGATACGCAGTATTTT.

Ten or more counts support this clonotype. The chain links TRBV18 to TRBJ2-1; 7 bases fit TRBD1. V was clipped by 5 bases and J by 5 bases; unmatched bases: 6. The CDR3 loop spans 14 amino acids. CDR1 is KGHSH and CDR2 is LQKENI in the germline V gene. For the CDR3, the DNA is TGTGCCAGCTCAGGATCCGGGACAGACAATGAGCAGTTCTTC. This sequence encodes CASSGSGTDNEQFF.

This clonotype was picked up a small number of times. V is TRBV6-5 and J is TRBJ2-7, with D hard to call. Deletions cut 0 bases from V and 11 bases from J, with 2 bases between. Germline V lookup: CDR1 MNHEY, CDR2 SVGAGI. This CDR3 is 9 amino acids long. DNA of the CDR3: TGTGCCAGCAGTTACTCGAAGTACTTC. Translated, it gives CASSYSKYF.

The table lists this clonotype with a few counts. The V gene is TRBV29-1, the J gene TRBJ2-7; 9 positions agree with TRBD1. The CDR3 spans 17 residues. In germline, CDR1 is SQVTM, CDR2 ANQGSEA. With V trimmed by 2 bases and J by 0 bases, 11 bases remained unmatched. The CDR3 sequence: CSVETDRGTLSSYEQYF. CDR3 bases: TGCAGCGTTGAAACGGACAGGGGCACCCTAAGCTCCTACGAGCAGTACTTC.

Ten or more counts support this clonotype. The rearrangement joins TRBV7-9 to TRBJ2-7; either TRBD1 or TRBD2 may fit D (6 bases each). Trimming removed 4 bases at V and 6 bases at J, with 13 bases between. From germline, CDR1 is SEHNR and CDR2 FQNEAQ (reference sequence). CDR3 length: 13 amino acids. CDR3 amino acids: CASSSAGGGEQYF. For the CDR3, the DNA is TGTGCCAGCAGCTCCGCCGGGGGCGGCGAGCAGTACTTC.

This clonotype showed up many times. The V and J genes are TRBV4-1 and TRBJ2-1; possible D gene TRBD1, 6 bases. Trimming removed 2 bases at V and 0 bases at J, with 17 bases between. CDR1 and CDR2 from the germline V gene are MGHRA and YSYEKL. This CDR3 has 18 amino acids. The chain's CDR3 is CASSQPPTGMSSYNEQFF. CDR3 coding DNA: TGCGCCAGCAGCCAACCCCCGACAGGAATGAGCTCCTACAATGAGCAGTTCTTC.

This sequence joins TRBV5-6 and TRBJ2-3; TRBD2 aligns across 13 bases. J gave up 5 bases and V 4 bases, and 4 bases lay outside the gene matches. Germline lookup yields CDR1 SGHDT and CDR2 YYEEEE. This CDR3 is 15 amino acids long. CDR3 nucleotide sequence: TGTGCCAGCAGCCAACTAGCGGGAGGGCGAGATACGCAGTATTTT. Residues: CASSQLAGGRDTQYF.

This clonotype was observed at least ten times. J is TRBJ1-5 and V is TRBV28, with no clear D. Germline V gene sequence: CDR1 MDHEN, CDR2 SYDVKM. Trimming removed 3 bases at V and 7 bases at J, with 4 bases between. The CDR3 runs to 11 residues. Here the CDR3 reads CASSFGQPQHF. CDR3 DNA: TGTGCCAGCAGTTTTGGGCAGCCCCAGCATTTT.

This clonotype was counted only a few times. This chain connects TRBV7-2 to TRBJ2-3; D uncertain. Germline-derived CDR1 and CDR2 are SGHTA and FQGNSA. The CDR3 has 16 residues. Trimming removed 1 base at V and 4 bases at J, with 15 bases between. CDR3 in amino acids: CASSLGAPGTADTQYF. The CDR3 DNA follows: TGTGCCAGCAGCTTAGGCGCGCCAGGAACCGCAGATACGCAGTATTTT.

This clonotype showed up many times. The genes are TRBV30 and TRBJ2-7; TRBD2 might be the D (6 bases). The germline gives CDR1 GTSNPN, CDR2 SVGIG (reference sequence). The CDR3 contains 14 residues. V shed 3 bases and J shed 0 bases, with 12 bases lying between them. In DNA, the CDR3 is TGTGCCTGGAGCCTCGGGGGACCCTCCTACGAGCAGTACTTC. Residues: CAWSLGGPSYEQYF.

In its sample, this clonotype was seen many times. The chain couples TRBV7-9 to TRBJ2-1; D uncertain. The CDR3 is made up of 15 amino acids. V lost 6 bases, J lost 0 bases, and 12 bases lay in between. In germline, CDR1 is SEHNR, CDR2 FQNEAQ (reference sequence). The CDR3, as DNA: TGTGCCAGCAGTTTTACAGAGAGCTCCTACAATGAGCAGTTCTTC. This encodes CASSFTESSYNEQFF.

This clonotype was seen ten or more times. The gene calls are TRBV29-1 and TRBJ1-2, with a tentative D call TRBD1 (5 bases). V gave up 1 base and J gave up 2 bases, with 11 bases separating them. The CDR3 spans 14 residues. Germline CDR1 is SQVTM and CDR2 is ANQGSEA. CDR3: CSVEALAGNYGYTF. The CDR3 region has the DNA TGCAGCGTTGAAGCTCTCGCAGGGAACTATGGCTACACCTTC.

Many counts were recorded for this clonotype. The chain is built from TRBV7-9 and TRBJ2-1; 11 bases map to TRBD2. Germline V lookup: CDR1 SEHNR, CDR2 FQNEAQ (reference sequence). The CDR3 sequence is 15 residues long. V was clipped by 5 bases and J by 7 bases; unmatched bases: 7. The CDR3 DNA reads TGTGCCAGCAGCAACCCTAGCGGGAGGAAAAATGAGCAGTTCTTC. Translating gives CASSNPSGRKNEQFF.

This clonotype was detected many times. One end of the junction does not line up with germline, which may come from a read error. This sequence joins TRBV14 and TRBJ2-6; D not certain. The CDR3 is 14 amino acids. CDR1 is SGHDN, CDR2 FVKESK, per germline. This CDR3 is CVSSQVSGANVLTF. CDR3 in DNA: TGTGTCAGCAGCCAAGTCTCTGGGGCCAACGTCCTGACTTTC.

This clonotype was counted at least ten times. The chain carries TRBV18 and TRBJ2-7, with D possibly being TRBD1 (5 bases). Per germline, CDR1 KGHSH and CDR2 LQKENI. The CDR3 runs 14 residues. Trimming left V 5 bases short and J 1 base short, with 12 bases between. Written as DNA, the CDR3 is TGTGCCAGCTCAGCTTACCAGGGATCCTACGAGCAGTACTTC. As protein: CASSAYQGSYEQYF.

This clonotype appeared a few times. The CDR3 nucleotides read TGTGCCAGCAGCACAGGGGGTATGAACACTGAAGCTTTCTTT. Translation: CASSTGGMNTEAFF. The chain uses TRBV11-3 and TRBJ1-1, with 8 bases aligning to TRBD1. This CDR3 has 14 amino acids. The germline V gene has CDR1 SGHNT and CDR2 YENEEA. The V segment lost 5 bases and the J segment 0 bases; nucleotides outside the gene matches: 2.

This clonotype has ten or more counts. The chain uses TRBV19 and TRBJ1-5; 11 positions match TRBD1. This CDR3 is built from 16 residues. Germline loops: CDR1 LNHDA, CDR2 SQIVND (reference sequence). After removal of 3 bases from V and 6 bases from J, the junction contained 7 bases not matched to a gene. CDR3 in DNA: TGTGCCAGTAGTATTGGACAGGGGGCGGACGGTCAGCCCCAGCATTTT. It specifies CASSIGQGADGQPQHF.

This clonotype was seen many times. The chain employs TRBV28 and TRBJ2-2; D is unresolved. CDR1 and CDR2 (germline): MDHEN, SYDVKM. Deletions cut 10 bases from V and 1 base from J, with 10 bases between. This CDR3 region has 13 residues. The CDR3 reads CATKRVNTGELFF. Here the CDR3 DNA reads TGTGCCACCAAGAGAGTGAACACCGGGGAGCTGTTTTTT.

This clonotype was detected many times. The CDR3 DNA follows: TGCAGTGCTAGAGACGCCGGGGTAAGCTCCTACAATGAGCAGTTCTTC. Its protein is CSARDAGVSSYNEQFF. The rearrangement uses TRBV20-1 and TRBJ2-1; weak D call: TRBD2 (5 bases). Germline-derived CDR1 and CDR2 are DFQATT and SNEGSKA (reference sequence). The CDR3 spans 16 residues. Trimming took off 0 bases at V and 0 bases at J, with 12 bases between the two ends.

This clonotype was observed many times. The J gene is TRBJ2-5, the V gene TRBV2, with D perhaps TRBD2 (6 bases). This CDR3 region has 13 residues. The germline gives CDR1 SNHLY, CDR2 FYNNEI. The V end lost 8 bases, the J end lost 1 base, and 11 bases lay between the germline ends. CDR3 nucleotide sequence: TGTGCCAGCCACCGGGGACTCCAAGAGACCCAGTACTTC. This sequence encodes CASHRGLQETQYF.

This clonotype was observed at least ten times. CDR3 protein: CASIESGRGTEQFF. Here the CDR3 DNA reads TGTGCCAGCATCGAGAGCGGGAGGGGTACTGAGCAGTTCTTC. This chain links TRBV3-1 with TRBJ2-1, with 10 nucleotides matching TRBD2. From germline, CDR1 is LGHDT and CDR2 YNNKEL (reference sequence). With 7 bases clipped from V and 9 bases from J, the junction kept 9 bases outside the gene matches. This CDR3 is built from 14 residues.

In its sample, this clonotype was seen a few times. The CDR3 DNA sequence: TGTGCCAGCAGCCCCGCGGGTAGCGGTATATACGAGCAGTTCTTC. Translating gives CASSPAGSGIYEQFF. The rearrangement joins TRBV5-4 to TRBJ2-1; perhaps TRBD2 as D (6 bases). CDR1 SGHNT and CDR2 YYREEE come from the germline V gene (reference sequence). The CDR3 has 15 residues. V shed 4 bases and J shed 10 bases, with 21 bases lying between them.

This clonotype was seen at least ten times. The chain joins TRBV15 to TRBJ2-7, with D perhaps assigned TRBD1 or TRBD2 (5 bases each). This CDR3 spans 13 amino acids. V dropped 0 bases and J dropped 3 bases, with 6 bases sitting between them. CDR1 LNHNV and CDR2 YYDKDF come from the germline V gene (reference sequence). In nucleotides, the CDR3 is TGTGCCACCAGCAGAGAGGGGGACTACGAGCAGTACTTC. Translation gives CATSREGDYEQYF.

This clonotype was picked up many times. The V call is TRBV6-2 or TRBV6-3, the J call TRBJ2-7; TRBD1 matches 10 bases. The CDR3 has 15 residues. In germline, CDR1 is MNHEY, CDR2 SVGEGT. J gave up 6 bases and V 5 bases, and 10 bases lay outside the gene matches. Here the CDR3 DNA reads TGTGCCAGCAGTCGGCCGGGACAGGGGTCGATCGAGCAGTACTTC. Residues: CASSRPGQGSIEQYF.

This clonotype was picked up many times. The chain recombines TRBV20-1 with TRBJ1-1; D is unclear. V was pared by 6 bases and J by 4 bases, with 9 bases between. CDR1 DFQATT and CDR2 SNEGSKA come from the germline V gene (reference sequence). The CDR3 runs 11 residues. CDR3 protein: CSAWSGTEAFF. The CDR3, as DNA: TGCAGTGCCTGGTCTGGCACTGAAGCTTTCTTT.

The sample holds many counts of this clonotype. This CDR3 reads CASSPGQAPYEQYF. CDR3 nucleotides: TGTGCCAGCAGCCCGGGACAGGCGCCGTACGAGCAGTACTTC. This rearrangement joins TRBV5-4 to TRBJ2-7; 8 bases line up with TRBD1. The CDR3 is 14 residues long. Trimming cost V 4 bases and J 4 bases; bases outside gene matches: 7. Germline V gene sequence: CDR1 SGHNT, CDR2 YYREEE (reference sequence).

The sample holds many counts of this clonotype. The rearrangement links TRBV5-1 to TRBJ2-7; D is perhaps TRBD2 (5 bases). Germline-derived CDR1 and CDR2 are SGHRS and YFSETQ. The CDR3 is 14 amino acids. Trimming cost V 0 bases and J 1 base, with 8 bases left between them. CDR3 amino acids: CASSLAGESYEQYF. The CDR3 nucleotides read TGCGCCAGCAGCTTGGCCGGGGAATCCTACGAGCAGTACTTC.

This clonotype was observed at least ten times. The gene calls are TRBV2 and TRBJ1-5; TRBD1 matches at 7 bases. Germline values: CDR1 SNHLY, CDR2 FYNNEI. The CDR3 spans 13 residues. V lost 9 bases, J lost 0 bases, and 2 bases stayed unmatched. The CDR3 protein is CASTGDSNQPQHF. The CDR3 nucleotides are TGTGCCAGTACAGGGGATAGCAATCAGCCCCAGCATTTT. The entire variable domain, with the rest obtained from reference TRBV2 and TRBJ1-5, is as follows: EPEVTQTPSHQVTQMGQEVILRCVPISNHLYFYWYRQILGQKVEFLVSFYNNEISEKSEIFDDQFSVERPDGSNFTLKIRSTKLEDSAMYFCASTGDSNQPQHFGDGTRLSIL.